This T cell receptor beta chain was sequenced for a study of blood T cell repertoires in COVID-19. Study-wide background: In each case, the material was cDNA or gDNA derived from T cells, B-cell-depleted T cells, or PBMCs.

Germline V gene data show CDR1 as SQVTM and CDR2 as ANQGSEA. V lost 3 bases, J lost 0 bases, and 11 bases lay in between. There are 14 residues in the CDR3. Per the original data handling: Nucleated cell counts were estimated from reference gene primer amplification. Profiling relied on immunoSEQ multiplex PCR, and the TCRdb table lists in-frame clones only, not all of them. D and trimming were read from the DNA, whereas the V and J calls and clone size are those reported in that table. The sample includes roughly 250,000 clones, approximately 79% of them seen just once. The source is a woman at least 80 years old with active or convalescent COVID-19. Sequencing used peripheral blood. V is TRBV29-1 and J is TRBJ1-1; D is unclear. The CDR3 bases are TGCAGCGTTGATCAGTTTACGATGAACACTGAAGCTTTCTTT. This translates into CSVDQFTMNTEAFF. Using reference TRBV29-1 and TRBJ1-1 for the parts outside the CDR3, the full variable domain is SAVISQKPSRDICQRGTSLTIQCQVDSQVTMMFWYRQQPGQSLTLIATANQGSEATYESGFVIDKFPISRPNLTFSTLTVSNMSPEDSSIYLCSVDQFTMNTEAFFGQGTRLTVV.